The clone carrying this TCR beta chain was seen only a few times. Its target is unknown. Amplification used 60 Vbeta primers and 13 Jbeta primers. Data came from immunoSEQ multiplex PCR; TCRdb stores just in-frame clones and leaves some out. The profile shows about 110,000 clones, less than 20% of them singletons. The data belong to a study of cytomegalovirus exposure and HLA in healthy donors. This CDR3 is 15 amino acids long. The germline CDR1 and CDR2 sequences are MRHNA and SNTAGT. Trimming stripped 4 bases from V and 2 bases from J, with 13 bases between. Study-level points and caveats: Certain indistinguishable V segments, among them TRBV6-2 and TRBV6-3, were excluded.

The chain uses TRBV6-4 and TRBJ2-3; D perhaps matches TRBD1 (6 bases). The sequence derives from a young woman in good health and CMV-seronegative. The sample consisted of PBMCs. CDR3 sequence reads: CASSVQTGPTDTQYF. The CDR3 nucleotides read TGTGCCAGCAGTGTACAGACAGGCCCCACAGATACGCAGTATTTT.